Presented here are 27 T cell receptor beta chains from one specimen sequenced in a study of blood T cell repertoires in COVID-19. Clones were read by immunoSEQ multiplex PCR, and TCRdb kept only the in-frame ones, dropping some. The table lists 180,000 or so clones, more than 75% of them singletons. Sequenced input: PBMCs or T cells enriched from blood (not recorded which). Receptor source: a woman in her 30s who had recovered from COVID-19.

The sample holds one count of this clone. The J gene is TRBJ1-6, the V gene TRBV28; tentative D call: TRBD1 (6 bases). V lost 7 bases and J 10 bases, leaving 23 bases between the germline ends. The CDR3 length is 16 residues. The germline V gene has CDR1 MDHEN and CDR2 SYDVKM. This chain's CDR3 is CASTVPVTGEGSPLHF. The CDR3 DNA reads TGTGCCAGCACCGTTCCAGTGACAGGTGAAGGCTCACCCCTCCACTTT.

The rearrangement uses TRBV4-1 and TRBJ2-7; TRBD2 agrees at 13 bases. This CDR3 region has 15 residues. Germline lookup yields CDR1 MGHRA and CDR2 YSYEKL. Unmatched junction bases numbered 2, after V lost 5 bases and J lost 1 base. CDR3 DNA: TGCGCCAGCAGCTTGGGACTAGCGGGATCCTACGAGCAGTACTTC. Amino acids: CASSLGLAGSYEQYF.

The chain joins TRBV5-4 to TRBJ2-3; TRBD2 matches 11 bases. Germline CDR1 reads SGHNT; CDR2 reads YYREEE (reference sequence). After removal of 3 bases from V and 0 bases from J, the junction contained 3 bases not matched to a gene. The CDR3 totals 16 residues. This CDR3 reads CASSSGLAGSTDTQYF. In DNA form, the CDR3 reads TGTGCCAGCAGCTCTGGACTAGCGGGTAGCACAGATACGCAGTATTTT.

Note on this clone: A junction end diverges from the germline sequence, so it may reflect a read error. The V and J genes are TRBV19 and TRBJ2-2; TRBD1 matches 8 bases. The CDR3 consists of 17 residues. Germline assignment: CDR1 LNHDA and CDR2 SQIVND (reference sequence). DNA for the CDR3: TGTGCCAGTAGCCGAACAGGGGGTATCCGGGACACCGGGGAGCTATTTTTT. This sequence encodes CASSRTGGIRDTGELFF.

V gene TRBV20-1 combines with J gene TRBJ2-3, with 7 bases fitting TRBD2. The germline V gene has CDR1 DFQATT and CDR2 SNEGSKA (reference sequence). The ends lost 3 bases at V and 2 bases at J; junction bases unmatched: 8. The CDR3 has 15 residues. The CDR3, as DNA: TGCAGTGCTAGTACTAGCGAGCTGTTCACAGATACGCAGTATTTT. This translates into CSASTSELFTDTQYF.

The chain uses TRBV4-1 and TRBJ2-1, with 9 bases fitting TRBD2. Trimming took 0 bases from V and 4 from J; bases not matched to a gene: 7. Germline values: CDR1 MGHRA, CDR2 YSYEKL. The CDR3 covers 17 residues. CDR3 sequence: CASSQEMTSGLYNEQFF. DNA for the CDR3: TGCGCCAGCAGCCAAGAAATGACTAGCGGTTTATACAATGAGCAGTTCTTC.

The chain links TRBV19 to TRBJ1-5; 11 nucleotides line up with TRBD1. CDR3 length: 15 residues. After removal of 8 bases from V and 2 bases from J, the junction contained 5 bases not matched to a gene. Germline-derived CDR1 and CDR2 are LNHDA and SQIVND (reference sequence). The CDR3 region is CASEDRGLGNQPQHF. As DNA, the CDR3 is TGTGCCAGTGAGGACAGGGGGCTGGGCAATCAGCCCCAGCATTTT.

CDR3 region: CASSEALGDREAYEQYF. In nucleotides, the CDR3 is TGTGCCAGCAGTGAAGCGCTAGGGGACAGGGAAGCCTACGAGCAGTACTTC. The chain is built from TRBV2 and TRBJ2-7; 9 bases align to TRBD1. Germline assignment: CDR1 SNHLY and CDR2 FYNNEI. This CDR3 region has 17 residues. V lost 0 bases, J lost 2 bases, and 8 bases stayed unmatched.

This chain joins TRBV7-9 and TRBJ1-1, with D possibly matching TRBD1 (6 bases). Trimming removed 8 bases at V and 1 base at J, with 17 bases between. This CDR3 has 15 residues. The germline gives CDR1 SEHNR, CDR2 FQNEAQ (reference sequence). CDR3 in amino acids: CASFPVWGRNTEAFF. The CDR3 DNA reads TGTGCCAGCTTTCCCGTCTGGGGGCGGAACACTGAAGCTTTCTTT.

This chain links TRBV2 with TRBJ2-4; 7 bases line up with TRBD1. Germline values: CDR1 SNHLY, CDR2 FYNNEI. V lost 8 bases, J lost 8 bases, and 15 bases stayed unmatched. The CDR3 is 15 residues long. CDR3 coding DNA: TGTGCCAGCCAGCTCGACAGGGACCTTAGCGACATTCAGTACTTC. Translation: CASQLDRDLSDIQYF.

This CDR3 is CSVLAGGSQYEQYF. The CDR3 DNA sequence: TGCAGCGTCCTAGCGGGAGGGAGCCAGTACGAGCAGTACTTC. The J gene is TRBJ2-7, the V gene TRBV29-1; TRBD2 agrees at 12 bases. CDR3 length: 14 amino acids. Germline V gene lookup returns CDR1 SQVTM and CDR2 ANQGSEA. Trimming cost V 6 bases and J 4 bases; bases outside gene matches: 7.

The rearrangement links TRBV28 to TRBJ1-5; the match to TRBD1 covers 7 bases. CDR1 MDHEN and CDR2 SYDVKM come from the germline V gene. This CDR3 contains 14 residues. Losses at the gene ends were 6 bases for V and 5 bases for J; bases not matched to a gene: 7. The DNA of the CDR3 is TGTGCCAGCAGGCGACAGGGTACCTATCAGCCCCAGCATTTT. This sequence encodes CASRRQGTYQPQHF.

This clone was seen a single time. The chain links TRBV4-1 to TRBJ2-3; D not certain. V shed 1 base and J shed 4 bases, with 6 bases lying between them. CDR1 is MGHRA, CDR2 YSYEKL, per germline. This CDR3 region has 13 residues. Here the CDR3 reads CASSQAGPDTQYF. The CDR3 DNA reads as TGCGCCAGCAGCCAAGCTGGGCCAGATACGCAGTATTTT.

The V call is TRBV20-1, the J call TRBJ2-4; possibly TRBD1 for D (6 bases). V lost 8 bases to trimming and J lost 7 bases, with 12 bases between them. Germline V CDR1 and CDR2: DFQATT, SNEGSKA (reference sequence). This CDR3 is 11 amino acids long. Here the CDR3 DNA reads TGCAGTACCCTTAGGGGGAACATTCAGTACTTC. It encodes CSTLRGNIQYF.

The chain employs TRBV30 and TRBJ2-2; 9 bases fit TRBD2. The CDR3 extends over 15 amino acids. V lost 4 bases and J lost 5; bases outside the gene matches: 8. The germline CDR1 and CDR2 sequences are GTSNPN and SVGIG (reference sequence). The CDR3 reads CAWTASGVLTGELFF. CDR3 in DNA: TGTGCCTGGACCGCTAGCGGGGTCCTTACCGGGGAGCTGTTTTTT.

The genes are TRBV5-1 and TRBJ2-3; the match to TRBD2 covers 12 bases. This CDR3 has 16 residues. Unmatched junction bases numbered 8, after V lost 4 bases and J lost 5 bases. CDR1 is SGHRS, CDR2 YFSETQ, per germline. In DNA, the CDR3 is TGCGCCAGCAGCCCGGGACTAGCGGGTTTGGAAGATACGCAGTATTTT. Translation gives CASSPGLAGLEDTQYF.

The rearrangement links TRBV23-1 to TRBJ2-2; 11 nucleotides line up with TRBD2. TRBV23-1 is treated as an ORF (open reading frame) with a function not yet certain. After removal of 6 bases from V and 1 base from J, the junction contained 10 bases not matched to a gene. This CDR3 spans 18 amino acids. CDR3 amino acids: CASSQGEGTSGNTGELFF. The CDR3 DNA is TGCGCCAGCAGCCAAGGGGAGGGGACTAGCGGGAACACCGGGGAGCTGTTTTTT.

This chain connects TRBV2 to TRBJ2-1, with 10 bases that match TRBD2. Germline loops: CDR1 SNHLY, CDR2 FYNNEI. V gave up 7 bases and J gave up 7 bases; unmatched junction bases: 10. The CDR3 is 15 residues long. The CDR3 sequence is CASKGLAGVRNEQFF. The CDR3 coding sequence is TGTGCCAGCAAAGGGCTAGCGGGAGTCAGGAATGAGCAGTTCTTC.

CDR3 amino acids: CASSQGTGGHSPLHF. For the CDR3, the DNA is TGCGCCAGCAGCCAAGGAACAGGGGGCCATTCACCCCTCCACTTT. This chain uses TRBV4-1 with TRBJ1-6; the match to TRBD1 covers 9 bases. Germline V gives CDR1 MGHRA, CDR2 YSYEKL. The CDR3 is made up of 15 amino acids. Losses at the gene ends were 1 base for V and 8 bases for J; bases not matched to a gene: 3.

J is TRBJ2-5 and V is TRBV6-5; a possible D gene is TRBD1 (6 bases). CDR3 size: 14 residues. Trimming cost V 5 bases and J 2 bases, with 12 bases left between them. The germline V gene encodes CDR1 MNHEY and CDR2 SVGAGI. The CDR3 protein is CASSSSRGQETQYF. DNA of the CDR3: TGTGCCAGCAGTAGCAGCAGGGGACAAGAGACCCAGTACTTC.

This rearrangement joins TRBV7-9 to TRBJ2-5; D unclear. This CDR3 contains 13 residues. Germline V gene lookup returns CDR1 SEHNR and CDR2 FQNEAQ (reference sequence). V was cut by 3 bases and J by 5 bases, with 10 bases left in between. The DNA for the CDR3 is TGTGCCAGCAGCTTTTCAGTCGGGGAGACCCAGTACTTC. Amino acids: CASSFSVGETQYF. Variable domain in full (rest from reference TRBV7-9 and TRBJ2-5): DTGVSQNPRHKITKRGQNVTFRCDPISEHNRLYWYRQTLGQGPEFLTYFQNEAQLEKSRLLSDRFSAERPKGSFSTLEIQRTEQGDSAMYLCASSFSVGETQYFGPGTRLLVL.

This clone was seen once. This chain uses TRBV5-5 with TRBJ1-4; a weak D match, TRBD1 (5 bases). Germline V lookup: CDR1 SGHKS, CDR2 YYEKEE (reference sequence). Deletions cut 1 base from V and 8 bases from J, with 6 bases between. CDR3 length equals 12 residues. The CDR3 DNA reads as TGTGCCAGCAGCTTGAGGGGCGAAAAACTGTTTTTT. As protein: CASSLRGEKLFF.

The J gene is TRBJ2-2, the V gene TRBV19, with 11 bases that match TRBD2. Per the germline V gene, CDR1 is LNHDA and CDR2 is SQIVND (reference sequence). The CDR3 runs to 16 residues. With 4 bases clipped from V and 5 bases from J, the junction kept 6 bases outside the gene matches. In DNA, the CDR3 is TGTGCCAGTAGTAAGATAGCGGGAGGGTGGACCGGGGAGCTGTTTTTT. It codes for CASSKIAGGWTGELFF. Together with reference TRBV19 and TRBJ2-2, the CDR3 gives the full variable domain: DGGITQSPKYLFRKEGQNVTLSCEQNLNHDAMYWYRQDPGQGLRLIYYSQIVNDFQKGDIAEGYSVSREKKESFPLTVTSAQKNPTAFYLCASSKIAGGWTGELFFGEGSRLTVL.

The CDR3 loop reads CASIVSGKTGELFF. DNA of the CDR3: TGTGCCAGTATTGTTAGCGGGAAGACCGGGGAGCTGTTTTTT. The chain couples TRBV19 to TRBJ2-2; 8 bases line up with TRBD2. Germline CDR1 LNHDA, CDR2 SQIVND (reference sequence). Losses at the gene ends were 7 bases for V and 5 bases for J; bases not matched to a gene: 6. This CDR3 has 14 amino acids.

This clone was picked up one time. The CDR3 coding sequence is TGTGCCAGCAGCTTTGGTCAGGGCGGCCACAATGAGCAGTTCTTC. Its translation is CASSFGQGGHNEQFF. The rearrangement uses TRBV7-9 and TRBJ2-1; D is possibly TRBD1 (5 bases). The germline V and J ends were trimmed by 3 bases and 5 bases, with 14 bases remaining between them. In germline, CDR1 is SEHNR, CDR2 FQNEAQ (reference sequence). The CDR3 has 15 amino acids.

This rearrangement joins TRBV6-6 to TRBJ2-7, with TRBD2 as a possible D gene (5 bases). The CDR3 runs 20 residues. V was trimmed by 6 bases and J by 0 bases, leaving 30 bases between them. Germline V CDR1 and CDR2: MNHNY, SVGAGI (reference sequence). The DNA of the CDR3 is TGTGCCAGCAGCCCACGAGAGTGGTTAAAACTAGTTGCCCCCTCCTACGAGCAGTACTTC. Its protein is CASSPREWLKLVAPSYEQYF.

The chain recombines TRBV6-5 with TRBJ1-2; unclear D gene. Per the germline V gene, CDR1 is MNHEY and CDR2 is SVGAGI. V gave up 0 bases and J gave up 1 base, with 9 bases separating them. This CDR3 region has 15 residues. CDR3 residues: CASSYSVTDNYGYTF. CDR3 DNA: TGTGCCAGCAGTTACTCGGTAACTGATAACTATGGCTACACCTTC.